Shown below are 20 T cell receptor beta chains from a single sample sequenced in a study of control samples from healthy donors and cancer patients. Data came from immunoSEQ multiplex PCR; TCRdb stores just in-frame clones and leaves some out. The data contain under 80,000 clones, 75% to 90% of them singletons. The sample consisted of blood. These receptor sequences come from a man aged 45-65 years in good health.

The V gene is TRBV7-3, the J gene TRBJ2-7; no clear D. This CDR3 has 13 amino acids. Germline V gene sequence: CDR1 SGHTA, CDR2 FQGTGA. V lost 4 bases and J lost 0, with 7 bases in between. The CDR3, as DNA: TGTGCCAGCAGCTACGGGTCCTCCTACGAGCAGTACTTC. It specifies CASSYGSSYEQYF.

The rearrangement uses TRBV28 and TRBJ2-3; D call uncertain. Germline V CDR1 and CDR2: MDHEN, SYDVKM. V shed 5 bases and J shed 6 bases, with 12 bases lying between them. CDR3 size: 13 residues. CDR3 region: CASSLLGVDTQYF. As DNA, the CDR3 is TGTGCCAGCAGTCTCCTTGGGGTGGATACGCAGTATTTT.

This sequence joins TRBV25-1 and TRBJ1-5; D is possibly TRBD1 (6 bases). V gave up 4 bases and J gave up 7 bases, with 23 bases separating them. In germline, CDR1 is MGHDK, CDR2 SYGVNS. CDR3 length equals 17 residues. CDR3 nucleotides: TGTGCCAGCAGTGCCAATCTAGGGTCAGGGGTAGAGCAGCCCCAGCATTTT. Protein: CASSANLGSGVEQPQHF.

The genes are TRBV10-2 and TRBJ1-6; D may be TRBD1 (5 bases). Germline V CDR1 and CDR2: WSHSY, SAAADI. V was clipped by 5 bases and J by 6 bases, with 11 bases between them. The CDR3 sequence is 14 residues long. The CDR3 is CASSQLGVNSPLHF. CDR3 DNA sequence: TGCGCCAGCAGTCAATTGGGGGTTAATTCACCCCTCCACTTT.

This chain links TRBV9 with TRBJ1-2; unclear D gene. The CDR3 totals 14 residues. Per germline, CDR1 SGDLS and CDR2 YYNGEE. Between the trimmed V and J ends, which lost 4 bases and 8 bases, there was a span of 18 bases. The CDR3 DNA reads TGTGCCAGCAGCTTCGAGGTGGCGGATGAGGGCTACACCTTC. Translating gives CASSFEVADEGYTF.

In nucleotides, the CDR3 is TGTGCCAGCAGCTTAGGGACAGTCTCTGGAAACACCATATATTTT. Translation: CASSLGTVSGNTIYF. The rearrangement links TRBV7-2 to TRBJ1-3, with a weak D call TRBD1 (6 bases). The V end lost 1 base, the J end lost 0 bases, and 7 bases lay between the germline ends. In germline, CDR1 is SGHTA, CDR2 FQGNSA. The CDR3 loop spans 15 amino acids.

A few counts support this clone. The DNA for the CDR3 is TGTGCCAGTAGTGCAGACAGGAGCTACGAGCAGTACTTC. As protein: CASSADRSYEQYF. The rearrangement links TRBV19 to TRBJ2-7; D may be TRBD1 (6 bases). V was cut by 5 bases and J by 3 bases, with 11 bases left in between. The CDR3 is 13 residues long. Germline loops: CDR1 LNHDA, CDR2 SQIVND (reference sequence).

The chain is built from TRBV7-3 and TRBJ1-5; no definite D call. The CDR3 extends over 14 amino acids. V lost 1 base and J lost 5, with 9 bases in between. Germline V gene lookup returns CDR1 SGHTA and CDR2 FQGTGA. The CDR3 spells CASSLNGLDQPQHF. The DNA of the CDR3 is TGTGCCAGCAGCTTAAACGGGCTGGATCAGCCCCAGCATTTT.

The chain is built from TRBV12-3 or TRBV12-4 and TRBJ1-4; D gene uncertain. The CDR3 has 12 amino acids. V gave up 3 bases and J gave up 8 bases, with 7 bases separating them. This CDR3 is CASSLIPEKLFF. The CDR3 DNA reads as TGTGCCAGCAGTTTGATTCCAGAAAAACTGTTTTTT.

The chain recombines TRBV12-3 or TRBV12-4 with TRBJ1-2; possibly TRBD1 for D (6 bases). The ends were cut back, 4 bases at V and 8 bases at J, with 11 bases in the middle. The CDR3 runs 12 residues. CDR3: CASSSKGVGYTF. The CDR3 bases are TGTGCCAGCAGTTCGAAGGGGGTAGGCTACACCTTC.

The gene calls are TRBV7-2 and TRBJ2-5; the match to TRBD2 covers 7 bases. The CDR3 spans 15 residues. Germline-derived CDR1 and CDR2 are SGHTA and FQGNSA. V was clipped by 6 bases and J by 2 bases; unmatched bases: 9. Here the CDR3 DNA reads TGTGCCAGCAGTCGACAAAGCGGGGTTCAAGAGACCCAGTACTTC. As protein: CASSRQSGVQETQYF.

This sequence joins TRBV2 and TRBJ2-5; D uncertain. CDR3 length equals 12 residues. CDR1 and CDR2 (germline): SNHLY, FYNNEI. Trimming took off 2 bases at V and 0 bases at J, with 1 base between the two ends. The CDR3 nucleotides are TGTGCCAGCAGTGAAAACCAAGAGACCCAGTACTTC. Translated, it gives CASSENQETQYF.

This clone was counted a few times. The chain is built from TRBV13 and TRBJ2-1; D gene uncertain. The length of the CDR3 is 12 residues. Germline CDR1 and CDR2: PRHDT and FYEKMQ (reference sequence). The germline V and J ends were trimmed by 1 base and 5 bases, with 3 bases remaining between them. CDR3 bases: TGTGCCAGCAGCTTAGTCAACAATGAGCAGTTCTTC. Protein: CASSLVNNEQFF.

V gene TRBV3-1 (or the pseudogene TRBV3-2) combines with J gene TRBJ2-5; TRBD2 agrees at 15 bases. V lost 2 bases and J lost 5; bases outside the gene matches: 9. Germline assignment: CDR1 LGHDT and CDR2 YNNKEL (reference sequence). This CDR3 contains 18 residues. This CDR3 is CASSQRGLAGGLGETQYF. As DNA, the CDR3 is TGTGCCAGCAGCCAACGTGGACTAGCGGGAGGGCTCGGGGAGACCCAGTACTTC.

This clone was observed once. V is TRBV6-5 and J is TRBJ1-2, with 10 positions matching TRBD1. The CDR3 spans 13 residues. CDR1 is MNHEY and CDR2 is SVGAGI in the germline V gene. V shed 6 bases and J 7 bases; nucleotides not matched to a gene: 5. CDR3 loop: CASRGQGEGGYTF. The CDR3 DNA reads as TGTGCCAGCAGAGGACAGGGGGAGGGTGGCTACACCTTC.

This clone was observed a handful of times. CDR3 in DNA: TGTGCCAGCAGCTTGGGACAGACAAATACGCAGTATTTT. Its protein product is CASSLGQTNTQYF. This chain uses TRBV7-2 with TRBJ2-3; TRBD1 matches 7 bases. V lost 3 bases to trimming and J lost 7 bases; unmatched junction nucleotides: 4. The CDR3 contains 13 residues. CDR1 SGHTA and CDR2 FQGNSA come from the germline V gene.

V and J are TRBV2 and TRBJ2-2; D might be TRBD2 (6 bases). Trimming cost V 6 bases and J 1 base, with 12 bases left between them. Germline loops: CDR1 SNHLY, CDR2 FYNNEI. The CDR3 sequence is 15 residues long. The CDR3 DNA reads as TGTGCCAGCAGAGGCTTGGGGGGGAACACCGGGGAGCTGTTTTTT. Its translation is CASRGLGGNTGELFF.

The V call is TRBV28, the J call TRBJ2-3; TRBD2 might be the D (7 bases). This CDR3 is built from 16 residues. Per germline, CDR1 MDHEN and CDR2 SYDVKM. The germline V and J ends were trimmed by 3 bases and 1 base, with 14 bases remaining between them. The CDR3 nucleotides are TGTGCCAGCAGTTTGCTGGGGGGGCTTGGCACAGATACGCAGTATTTT. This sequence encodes CASSLLGGLGTDTQYF.

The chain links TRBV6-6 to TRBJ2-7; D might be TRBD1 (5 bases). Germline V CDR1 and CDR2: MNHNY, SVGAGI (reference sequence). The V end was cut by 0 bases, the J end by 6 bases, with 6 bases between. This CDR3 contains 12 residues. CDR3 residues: CASSYSGVEQYF. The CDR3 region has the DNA TGTGCCAGCAGTTACTCAGGGGTCGAGCAGTACTTC.

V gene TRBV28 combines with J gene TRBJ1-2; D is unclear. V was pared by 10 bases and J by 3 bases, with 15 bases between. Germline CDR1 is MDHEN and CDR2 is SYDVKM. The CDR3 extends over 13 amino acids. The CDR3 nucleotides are TGTGCCATCGCGAACGGGGTGGACTATGGCTACACCTTC. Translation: CAIANGVDYGYTF.